This T cell receptor beta chain was found in a study of T cell changes during pregnancy in multiple sclerosis. The CDR3 is 13 residues long. The germline V gene has CDR1 SNHLY and CDR2 FYNNEI. V was trimmed by 1 base and J by 4 bases, leaving 7 bases between them. Some clones are missing from TCRdb's copy, which holds only in-frame ones; the method was immunoSEQ multiplex PCR. The sample records approximately 60,000 clones, approximately 95% being singletons. This sequence joins TRBV2 and TRBJ1-2; no definite D call. The receptor was isolated from a female donor with multiple sclerosis, enrolled in a pregnancy study. Source: CD8+ T cells from peripheral blood mononuclear cells, taken in the second trimester of pregnancy. Written as DNA, the CDR3 is TGTGCCAGCAGTGAAGGCAGGTCCTATGGCTACACCTTC. This sequence encodes CASSEGRSYGYTF.